The source of this T cell receptor beta chain is a study of Tregs in tolerant kidney transplant recipients. Unstimulated Tregs (CD4+CD25+CD127-) and CD4+CD25- non-Tregs were sorted from PBMCs. In the case of this clone: Its antigen remains unknown. Other DNA sequences in the same sample also yield this CDR3.

Study findings and constraints: Biological reproducibility was not directly addressed, but technical replication error appeared minimal. The most relevant donor-specific Treg TCRbeta repertoire apparently came from expansion with activated donor B cells.

Clones were sequenced by immunoSEQ multiplex PCR, and TCRdb holds only the in-frame ones, with some missing. The table records about 110,000 clones, roughly 90% of them present only once. The germline V gene has CDR1 LNHDA and CDR2 SQIVND (reference sequence). The CDR3 runs 14 residues. The V segment lost 9 bases and the J segment 3 bases; nucleotides outside the gene matches: 3. The receptor comes from a human donor who received a combined kidney and bone marrow transplant. The material was CD4+ T cells from blood, obtained before the transplant. V usage is TRBV19 and J usage is TRBJ2-1, with 12 bases matching TRBD2. The CDR3 protein is CASRTSGVYNEQFF. The CDR3 DNA follows: TGTGCCAGCAGGACTAGCGGGGTCTACAATGAGCAGTTCTTC.